The 25 T cell receptor beta chains below all came from one sample that was sequenced in a study of blood T cell repertoires in COVID-19. Sequencing used immunoSEQ multiplex PCR; TCRdb keeps in-frame clones, though not all of them. There are about 210,000 clones in the sample; about 90% occur only once, and 0.95% to 1.5% lies in the top ten. The sample was peripheral blood. The receptor source for this set is a man aged 30 to 45 with acute or convalescent COVID-19.

This clone has a count of ten or more. The V gene is TRBV5-4, the J gene TRBJ2-6, with TRBD1 matching 7 bases. V shed 4 bases and J 4 bases; nucleotides not matched to a gene: 8. The CDR3 loop spans 16 amino acids. CDR1 is SGHNT, CDR2 YYREEE, per germline (reference sequence). CDR3 region: CASSSGQAGGANVLTF. Written as DNA, the CDR3 is TGTGCCAGCAGCAGCGGACAGGCCGGCGGGGCCAACGTCCTGACTTTC.

This clone has a handful of counts. The chain has TRBV7-3 and TRBJ1-1; D remains unclear. With 4 bases removed from V and 4 bases from J, the gap between germline ends came to 16 bases. Germline V gene lookup returns CDR1 SGHTA and CDR2 FQGTGA. The CDR3 contains 15 residues. The CDR3 nucleotides are TGTGCCAGCAGCTCGAATACCCCTGAGGGCACTGAAGCTTTCTTT. It yields the protein CASSSNTPEGTEAFF.

This clone was seen just once. J is TRBJ2-7 and V is TRBV30; no clear D gene. CDR1 GTSNPN and CDR2 SVGIG come from the germline V gene (reference sequence). V lost 1 base to trimming and J lost 5 bases, with 9 bases between them. The CDR3 extends over 12 amino acids. Here the CDR3 reads CAWSGVVNEQYF. CDR3 coding DNA: TGTGCCTGGAGTGGAGTTGTAAACGAGCAGTACTTC.

The V call is TRBV7-9, the J call TRBJ2-7, with D perhaps matching TRBD2 (5 bases). This CDR3 comprises 13 residues. V dropped 4 bases and J dropped 3 bases, with 10 bases sitting between them. CDR1 and CDR2 (germline): SEHNR, FQNEAQ (reference sequence). The CDR3 is CASSSTRNYEQYF. The DNA for the CDR3 is TGTGCCAGCAGCTCCACTAGAAACTACGAGCAGTACTTC. The full variable domain, with the rest looked up from reference TRBV7-9 and TRBJ2-7, is DTGVSQNPRHKITKRGQNVTFRCDPISEHNRLYWYRQTLGQGPEFLTYFQNEAQLEKSRLLSDRFSAERPKGSFSTLEIQRTEQGDSAMYLCASSSTRNYEQYFGPGTRLTVT.

The chain couples TRBV5-1 to TRBJ2-3, with D uncertain. The germline V gene has CDR1 SGHRS and CDR2 YFSETQ. The CDR3 extends over 12 amino acids. V lost 2 bases and J lost 11, with 12 bases in between. The chain's CDR3 is CASSFDSTRQYF. In nucleotides, the CDR3 is TGCGCCAGCAGCTTCGACTCCACCAGGCAGTATTTT.

The rearrangement uses TRBV15 and TRBJ1-2; D gene uncertain. The CDR3 covers 13 residues. The germline V gene encodes CDR1 LNHNV and CDR2 YYDKDF (reference sequence). Between the trimmed V and J ends, which lost 0 bases and 4 bases, there was a span of 6 bases. This chain's CDR3 is CATSRDGPYGYTF. DNA for the CDR3: TGTGCCACCAGCAGAGATGGCCCCTATGGCTACACCTTC. The whole variable domain, filled in from reference TRBV15 and TRBJ1-2, reads DAMVIQNPRYQVTQFGKPVTLSCSQTLNHNVMYWYQQKSSQAPKLLFHYYDKDFNNEADTPDNFQSRRPNTSFCFLDIRSPGLGDTAMYLCATSRDGPYGYTFGSGTRLTVV.

The chain carries TRBV27 and TRBJ1-3; a possible D gene is TRBD1 (5 bases). Trimming stripped 6 bases from V and 2 bases from J, with 8 bases between. The CDR3 consists of 13 residues. Per germline, CDR1 MNHEY and CDR2 SMNVEV (reference sequence). CDR3 residues: CASSGGPGNTIYF. The CDR3 nucleotides are TGTGCCAGCAGCGGGGGACCTGGAAACACCATATATTTT.

The CDR3 sequence: CASSLDTSLLEQYF. The DNA for the CDR3 is TGTGCCAGCAGCTTAGACACTAGCCTCCTCGAGCAGTACTTC. The chain couples TRBV7-9 to TRBJ2-7, with D maybe TRBD2 (6 bases). This CDR3 has 14 amino acids. Germline CDR1 reads SEHNR; CDR2 reads FQNEAQ (reference sequence). Trimming pared 1 base from V and 6 bases from J, leaving 13 bases between.

The CDR3 protein is CASPLEDRAIYEQYF. The CDR3 nucleotides read TGTGCCAGCCCCCTAGAGGACAGGGCTATCTACGAGCAGTACTTC. V is TRBV19 and J is TRBJ2-7; TRBD1 matches 8 bases. The CDR3 sequence is 15 residues long. V gave up 9 bases and J gave up 3 bases; unmatched junction bases: 13. Looked up from germline, CDR1 is LNHDA and CDR2 is SQIVND (reference sequence). Full variable domain (missing parts from reference TRBV19 and TRBJ2-7): DGGITQSPKYLFRKEGQNVTLSCEQNLNHDAMYWYRQDPGQGLRLIYYSQIVNDFQKGDIAEGYSVSREKKESFPLTVTSAQKNPTAFYLCASPLEDRAIYEQYFGPGTRLTVT.

A note on this clone: The same CDR3 arises from other DNA sequences in this sample as well. The chain joins TRBV27 to TRBJ2-7, with TRBD1 identical over 10 bases. CDR1 and CDR2 from the germline V gene are MNHEY and SMNVEV (reference sequence). CDR3 length: 13 amino acids. With V trimmed by 6 bases and J by 4 bases, 3 bases remained unmatched. The CDR3 region is CASRRQGAYEQYF. The CDR3 bases are TGTGCCAGCAGGAGACAGGGGGCTTACGAGCAGTACTTC.

The chain is built from TRBV3-1 (or the pseudogene TRBV3-2) and TRBJ2-1; perhaps TRBD2 as D (6 bases). Germline CDR1 LGHDT, CDR2 YNNKEL (reference sequence). V was pared by 6 bases and J by 6 bases, with 6 bases between. The CDR3 runs to 11 residues. This CDR3 is CASRGGNEQFF. CDR3 DNA sequence: TGTGCCAGCAGGGGGGGCAATGAGCAGTTCTTC.

The CDR3 DNA reads as TGTGCCAGCAGTTTACAAGTCATCCGGAGATCCTATGGCTACACCTTC. It is translated as CASSLQVIRRSYGYTF. V usage is TRBV28 and J usage is TRBJ1-2; no clear D. The CDR3 totals 16 residues. Trimming cost V 2 bases and J 4 bases, with 17 bases left between them. Germline V gene sequence: CDR1 MDHEN, CDR2 SYDVKM.

The chain carries TRBV10-3 and TRBJ1-6, with D hard to call. CDR1 and CDR2 (germline): ENHRY, SYGVKD. V shed 1 base and J shed 10 bases, with 11 bases lying between them. The CDR3 covers 14 residues. The CDR3 nucleotides are TGTGCCATCAGTGAGTGGGAGGGATCCTCACCCCTCCACTTT. Encoded protein: CAISEWEGSSPLHF.

The V gene is TRBV27, the J gene TRBJ2-3; 9 nucleotides line up with TRBD2. Germline V gene lookup returns CDR1 MNHEY and CDR2 SMNVEV (reference sequence). V dropped 3 bases and J dropped 1; count of bases not matched to a gene: 2. There are 15 residues in the CDR3. CDR3 DNA sequence: TGTGCCAGCAGTTTCCTAGCGGGACGCACAGATACGCAGTATTTT. Its translation is CASSFLAGRTDTQYF.

This clone has only one observation. This chain connects TRBV18 to TRBJ2-7, with TRBD2 matching over 11 bases. V lost 6 bases to trimming and J lost 5 bases; unmatched junction nucleotides: 6. Germline CDR1 KGHSH, CDR2 LQKENI. The CDR3 is 14 residues long. The CDR3 reads CASSVAGGPHEQYF. CDR3 in DNA: TGTGCCAGCTCTGTAGCGGGAGGGCCCCACGAGCAGTACTTC.

The chain employs TRBV28 and TRBJ1-2; D uncertain. This CDR3 has 13 residues. V dropped 10 bases and J dropped 5 bases, with 17 bases sitting between them. The germline CDR1 and CDR2 sequences are MDHEN and SYDVKM. This CDR3 reads CATNPGPKYGYTF. As DNA, the CDR3 is TGTGCCACCAACCCGGGTCCCAAATATGGCTACACCTTC.

The chain has TRBV19 and TRBJ2-7; the match to TRBD1 covers 7 bases. The V segment lost 4 bases and the J segment 0 bases; nucleotides outside the gene matches: 6. CDR3 length: 15 residues. Germline CDR1 LNHDA, CDR2 SQIVND (reference sequence). For the CDR3, the DNA is TGTGCCAGTAGTAGGAACCGGGACAGCTCCTACGAGCAGTACTTC. Its translation is CASSRNRDSSYEQYF.

The gene calls are TRBV7-9 and TRBJ1-2, with 7 bases that match TRBD1. This CDR3 spans 13 amino acids. The germline V gene has CDR1 SEHNR and CDR2 FQNEAQ (reference sequence). The junction had 4 bases not matched to a gene; V was cut back by 3 bases and J by 6 bases. CDR3 protein: CASSFTGENGYTF. The CDR3, as DNA: TGTGCCAGCAGCTTTACAGGGGAAAATGGCTACACCTTC.

The chain links TRBV11-2 to TRBJ2-7; D not certain. The germline V gene has CDR1 SGHAT and CDR2 FQNNGV. V was pared by 1 base and J by 4 bases, with 8 bases between. CDR3 length: 13 residues. The CDR3 region is CASSLVVPYEQYF. The CDR3 bases are TGTGCCAGCAGCTTAGTAGTTCCTTACGAGCAGTACTTC.

Written as DNA, the CDR3 is TGCGCCAGCAGCTTGACTAGCGGGAGAAGCTCCTACGAGCAGTACTTC. Translating gives CASSLTSGRSSYEQYF. The rearrangement joins TRBV5-1 to TRBJ2-7; 11 positions agree with TRBD2. The CDR3 spans 16 residues. From germline, CDR1 is SGHRS and CDR2 YFSETQ. The V segment lost 1 base and the J segment 0 bases; nucleotides outside the gene matches: 3.

This rearrangement joins TRBV18 to TRBJ1-1; 8 bases are shared with TRBD1. Germline-derived CDR1 and CDR2 are KGHSH and LQKENI. The V gene end was trimmed by 3 bases and the J gene end by 3 bases; junction bases not matched to a gene: 12. The CDR3 is made up of 17 amino acids. CDR3 DNA: TGTGCCAGCTCACCGGGCAGGGGGCACGAAAGGGACACTGAAGCTTTCTTT. Protein product: CASSPGRGHERDTEAFF.

CDR3 bases: TGTGCCAGCAGCGGGGGAGGTAGCGGGGCCTCTACAGATACGCAGTATTTT. Amino acid sequence: CASSGGGSGASTDTQYF. The genes are TRBV7-3 and TRBJ2-3, with 8 bases matching TRBD2. This CDR3 comprises 17 residues. The junction had 13 bases not matched to a gene; V was cut back by 5 bases and J by 3 bases. The germline CDR1 and CDR2 sequences are SGHTA and FQGTGA. The whole variable domain, remainder taken from reference TRBV7-3 and TRBJ2-3, is GAGVSQTPSNKVTEKGKYVELRCDPISGHTALYWYRQSLGQGPEFLIYFQGTGAADDSGLPNDRFFAVRPEGSVSTLKIQRTERGDSAVYLCASSGGGSGASTDTQYFGPGTRLTVL.

The CDR3 DNA follows: TGTGCCAGTAGTACCCAGGGGGGCACTGAAGCTTTCTTT. It encodes CASSTQGGTEAFF. This sequence joins TRBV19 and TRBJ1-1; TRBD1 matches at 7 bases. J lost 4 bases, V lost 4 bases, and 3 bases had no gene match. The CDR3 extends over 13 amino acids. Germline V gene lookup returns CDR1 LNHDA and CDR2 SQIVND (reference sequence).

The rearrangement uses TRBV6-1 and TRBJ2-7; D not certain. Germline-derived CDR1 and CDR2 are MNHNS and SASEGT. V lost 0 bases to trimming and J lost 5 bases, with 5 bases between them. The CDR3 totals 12 residues. The CDR3 spells CASSEARHEQYF. The DNA for the CDR3 is TGTGCCAGCAGTGAAGCCCGTCACGAGCAGTACTTC.

This chain connects TRBV6-8 to TRBJ1-1; possibly TRBD1 for D (6 bases). This CDR3 is 12 amino acids long. Germline assignment: CDR1 MNHGY and CDR2 SAAAGT. V dropped 7 bases and J dropped 8 bases, with 14 bases sitting between them. The CDR3 region has the DNA TGTGCCAGCACCAAAAGAAGGGGGGAAGCTTTCTTT. It codes for CASTKRRGEAFF.